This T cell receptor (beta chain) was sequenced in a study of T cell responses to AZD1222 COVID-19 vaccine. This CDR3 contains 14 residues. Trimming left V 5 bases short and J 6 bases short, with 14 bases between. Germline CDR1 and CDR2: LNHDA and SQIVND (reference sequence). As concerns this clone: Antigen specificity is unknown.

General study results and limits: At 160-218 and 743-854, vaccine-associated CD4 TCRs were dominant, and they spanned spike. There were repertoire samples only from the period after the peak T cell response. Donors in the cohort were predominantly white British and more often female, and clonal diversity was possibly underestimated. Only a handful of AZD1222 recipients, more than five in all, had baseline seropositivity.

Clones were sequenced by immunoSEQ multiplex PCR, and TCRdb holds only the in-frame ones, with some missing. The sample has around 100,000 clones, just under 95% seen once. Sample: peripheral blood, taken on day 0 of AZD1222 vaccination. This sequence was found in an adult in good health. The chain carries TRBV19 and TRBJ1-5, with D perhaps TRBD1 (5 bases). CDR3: CASSWGSTSQPQHF. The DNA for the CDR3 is TGTGCCAGTAGTTGGGGCTCCACCAGTCAGCCCCAGCATTTT.